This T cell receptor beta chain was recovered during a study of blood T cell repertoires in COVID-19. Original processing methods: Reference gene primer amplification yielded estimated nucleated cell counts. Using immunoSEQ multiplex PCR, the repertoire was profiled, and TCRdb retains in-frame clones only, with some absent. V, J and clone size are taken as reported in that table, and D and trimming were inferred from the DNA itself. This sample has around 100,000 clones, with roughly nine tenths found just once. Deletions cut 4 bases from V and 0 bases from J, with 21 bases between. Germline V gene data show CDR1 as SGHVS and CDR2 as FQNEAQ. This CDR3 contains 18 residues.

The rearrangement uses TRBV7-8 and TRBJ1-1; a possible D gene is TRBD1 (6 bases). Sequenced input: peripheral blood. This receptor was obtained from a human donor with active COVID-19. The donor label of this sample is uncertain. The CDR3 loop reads CASSSNTGRIHMNTEAFF. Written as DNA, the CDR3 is TGTGCCAGCAGCTCGAATACAGGGAGAATTCACATGAACACTGAAGCTTTCTTT.